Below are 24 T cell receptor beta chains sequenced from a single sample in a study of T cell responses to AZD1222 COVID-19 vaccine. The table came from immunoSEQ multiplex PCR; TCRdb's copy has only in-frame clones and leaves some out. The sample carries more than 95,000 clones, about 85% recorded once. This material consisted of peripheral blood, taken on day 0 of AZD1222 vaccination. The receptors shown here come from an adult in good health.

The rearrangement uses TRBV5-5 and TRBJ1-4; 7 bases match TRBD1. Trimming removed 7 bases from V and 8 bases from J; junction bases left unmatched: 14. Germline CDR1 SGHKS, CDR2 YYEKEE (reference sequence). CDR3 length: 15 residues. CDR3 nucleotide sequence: TGTGCCAGCGGGTGGGCCTACAGGGGAGAGGAAAAACTGTTTTTT. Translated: CASGWAYRGEEKLFF.

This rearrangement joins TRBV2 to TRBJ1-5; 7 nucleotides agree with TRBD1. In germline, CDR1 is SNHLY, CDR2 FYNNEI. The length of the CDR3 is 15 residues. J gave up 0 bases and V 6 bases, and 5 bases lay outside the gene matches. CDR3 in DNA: TGTGCCAGCAGGGGACAGTCCTATAGCAATCAGCCCCAGCATTTT. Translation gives CASRGQSYSNQPQHF.

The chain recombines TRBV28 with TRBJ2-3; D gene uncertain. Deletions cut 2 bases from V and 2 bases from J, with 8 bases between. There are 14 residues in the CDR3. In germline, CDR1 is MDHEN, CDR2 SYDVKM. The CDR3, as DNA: TGTGCCAGCAGTTTAGGTCGGAACACAGATACGCAGTATTTT. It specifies CASSLGRNTDTQYF.

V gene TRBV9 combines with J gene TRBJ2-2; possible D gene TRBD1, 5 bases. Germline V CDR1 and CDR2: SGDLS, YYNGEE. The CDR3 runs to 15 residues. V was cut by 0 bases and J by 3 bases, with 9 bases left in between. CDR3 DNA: TGTGCCAGCAGCGTAGAGGACATATACACCGGGGAGCTGTTTTTT. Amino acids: CASSVEDIYTGELFF.

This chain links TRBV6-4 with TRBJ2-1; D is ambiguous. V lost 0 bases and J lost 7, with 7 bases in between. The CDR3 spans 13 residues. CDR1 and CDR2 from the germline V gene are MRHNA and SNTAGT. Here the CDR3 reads CASSDSWGNEQFF. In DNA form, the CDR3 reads TGTGCCAGCAGTGACTCCTGGGGTAATGAGCAGTTCTTC.

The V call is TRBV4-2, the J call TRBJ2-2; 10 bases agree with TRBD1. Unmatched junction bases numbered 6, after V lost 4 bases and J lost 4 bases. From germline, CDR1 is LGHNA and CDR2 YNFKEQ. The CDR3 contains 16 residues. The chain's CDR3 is CASSPGQGEGTGELFF. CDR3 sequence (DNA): TGTGCCAGCAGCCCCGGACAGGGGGAGGGCACCGGGGAGCTGTTTTTT.

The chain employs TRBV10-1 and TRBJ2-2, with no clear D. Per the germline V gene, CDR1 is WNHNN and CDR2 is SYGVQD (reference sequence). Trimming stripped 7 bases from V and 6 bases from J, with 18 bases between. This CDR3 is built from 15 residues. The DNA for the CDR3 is TGCGCCAGCAATGTTCCTGACAAGTCACCCGGGGAGCTGTTTTTT. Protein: CASNVPDKSPGELFF.

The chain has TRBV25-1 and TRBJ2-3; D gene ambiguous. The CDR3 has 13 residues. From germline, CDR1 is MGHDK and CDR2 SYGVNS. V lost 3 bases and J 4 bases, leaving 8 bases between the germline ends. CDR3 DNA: TGTGCCAGCAGTGAGGGGTGGGCAGATACGCAGTATTTT. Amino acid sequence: CASSEGWADTQYF.

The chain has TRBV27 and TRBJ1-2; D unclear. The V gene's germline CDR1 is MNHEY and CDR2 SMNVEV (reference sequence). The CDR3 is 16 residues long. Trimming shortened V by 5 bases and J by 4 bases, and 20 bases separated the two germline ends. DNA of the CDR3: TGTGCCAGCAGTACGAACCTCAGGAAACCCGGCTATGGCTACACCTTC. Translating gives CASSTNLRKPGYGYTF.

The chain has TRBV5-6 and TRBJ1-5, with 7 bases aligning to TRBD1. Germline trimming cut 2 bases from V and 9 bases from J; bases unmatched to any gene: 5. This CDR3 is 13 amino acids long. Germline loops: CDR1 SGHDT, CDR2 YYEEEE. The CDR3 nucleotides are TGTGCCAGCAGCTTAGGGGGCCCCGGGCCCCAGCATTTT. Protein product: CASSLGGPGPQHF.

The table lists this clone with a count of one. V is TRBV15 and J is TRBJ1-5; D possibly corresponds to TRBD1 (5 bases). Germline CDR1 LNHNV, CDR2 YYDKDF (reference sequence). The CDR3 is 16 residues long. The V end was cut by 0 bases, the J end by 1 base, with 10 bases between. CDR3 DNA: TGTGCCACCAGCAGAGAGAGGGACCGAAGCAATCAGCCCCAGCATTTT. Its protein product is CATSRERDRSNQPQHF.

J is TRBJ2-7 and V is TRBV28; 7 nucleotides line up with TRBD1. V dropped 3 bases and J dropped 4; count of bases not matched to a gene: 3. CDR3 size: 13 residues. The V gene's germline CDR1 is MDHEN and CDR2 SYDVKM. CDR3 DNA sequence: TGTGCCAGCAGTTTTGACAGGGCTTACGAGCAGTACTTC. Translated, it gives CASSFDRAYEQYF.

As DNA, the CDR3 is TGTGCCAGCAGCCAAGCCTCATCTTCCTACGAGCAGTACTTC. Its translation: CASSQASSSYEQYF. The chain employs TRBV4-2 and TRBJ2-7; no firm D call. The V and J ends lost 1 base and 1 base respectively, with 8 bases between them. The CDR3 has 14 amino acids. Germline V gene sequence: CDR1 LGHNA, CDR2 YNFKEQ.

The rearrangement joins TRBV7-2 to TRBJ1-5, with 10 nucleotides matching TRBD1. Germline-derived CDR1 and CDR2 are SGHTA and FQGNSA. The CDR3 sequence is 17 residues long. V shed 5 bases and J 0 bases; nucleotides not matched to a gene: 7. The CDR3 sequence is CASSARTGGYSNQPQHF. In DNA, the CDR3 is TGTGCCAGCAGCGCACGGACAGGGGGGTATAGCAATCAGCCCCAGCATTTT.

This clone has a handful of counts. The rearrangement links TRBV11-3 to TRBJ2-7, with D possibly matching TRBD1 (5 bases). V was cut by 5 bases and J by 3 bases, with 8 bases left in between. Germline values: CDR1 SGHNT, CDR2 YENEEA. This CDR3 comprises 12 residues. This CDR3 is CASSKGVYEQYF. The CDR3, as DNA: TGTGCCAGCAGCAAAGGGGTCTACGAGCAGTACTTC.

CDR3 in amino acids: CASSAWTGPNEKLFF. The CDR3, as DNA: TGTGCCAGCAGCGCGTGGACAGGGCCTAATGAAAAACTGTTTTTT. The rearrangement joins TRBV9 to TRBJ1-4; 8 bases are shared with TRBD1. V lost 3 bases, J lost 3 bases, and 4 bases stayed unmatched. This CDR3 has 15 amino acids. Germline loops: CDR1 SGDLS, CDR2 YYNGEE.

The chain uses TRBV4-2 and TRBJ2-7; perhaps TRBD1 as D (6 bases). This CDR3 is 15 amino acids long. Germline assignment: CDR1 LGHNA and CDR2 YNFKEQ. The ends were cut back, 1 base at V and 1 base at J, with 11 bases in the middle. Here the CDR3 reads CASSQAGTNSYEQYF. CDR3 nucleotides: TGTGCCAGCAGCCAAGCAGGGACAAATTCCTACGAGCAGTACTTC.

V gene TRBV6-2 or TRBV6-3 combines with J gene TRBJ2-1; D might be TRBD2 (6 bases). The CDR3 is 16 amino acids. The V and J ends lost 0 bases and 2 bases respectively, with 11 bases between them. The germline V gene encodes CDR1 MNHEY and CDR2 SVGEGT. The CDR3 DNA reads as TGTGCCAGCAGTTACTCCCCGGAGCGGGCCTACAATGAGCAGTTCTTC. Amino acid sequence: CASSYSPERAYNEQFF.

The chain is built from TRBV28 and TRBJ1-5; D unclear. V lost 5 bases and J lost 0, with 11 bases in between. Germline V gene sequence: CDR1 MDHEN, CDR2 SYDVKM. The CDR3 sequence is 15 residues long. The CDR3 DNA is TGTGCCAGCAGTGGCCGGGAGTCTAGCAATCAGCCCCAGCATTTT. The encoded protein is CASSGRESSNQPQHF.

The CDR3 nucleotides read TGCGCCAGCAGCTCCCAGGGGGAAGAGACCCAGTACTTC. Protein sequence: CASSSQGEETQYF. This chain connects TRBV5-1 to TRBJ2-5, with 7 bases matching TRBD1. CDR3 length: 13 amino acids. Germline V gene sequence: CDR1 SGHRS, CDR2 YFSETQ. Unmatched junction bases numbered 2, after V lost 3 bases and J lost 3 bases.

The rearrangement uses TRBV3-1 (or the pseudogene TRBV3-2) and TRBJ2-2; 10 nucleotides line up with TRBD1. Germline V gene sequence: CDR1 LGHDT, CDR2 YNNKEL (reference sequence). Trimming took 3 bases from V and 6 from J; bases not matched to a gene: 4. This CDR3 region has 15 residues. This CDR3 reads CASSQGQGLSGELFF. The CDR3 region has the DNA TGTGCCAGCAGCCAGGGACAGGGGTTATCCGGGGAGCTGTTTTTT.

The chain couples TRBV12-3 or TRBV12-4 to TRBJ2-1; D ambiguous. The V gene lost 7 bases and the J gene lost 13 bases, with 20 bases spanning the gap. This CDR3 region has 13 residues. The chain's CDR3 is CASNLAPRIGQFF. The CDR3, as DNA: TGTGCCAGCAATTTGGCCCCGAGAATTGGTCAGTTCTTC.

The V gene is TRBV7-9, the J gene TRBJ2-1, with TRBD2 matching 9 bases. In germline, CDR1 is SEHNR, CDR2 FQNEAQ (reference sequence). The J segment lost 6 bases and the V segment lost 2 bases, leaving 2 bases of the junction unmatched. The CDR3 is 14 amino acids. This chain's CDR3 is CASSLSSGGNEQFF. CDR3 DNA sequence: TGTGCCAGCAGCTTAAGTAGCGGGGGCAATGAGCAGTTCTTC.

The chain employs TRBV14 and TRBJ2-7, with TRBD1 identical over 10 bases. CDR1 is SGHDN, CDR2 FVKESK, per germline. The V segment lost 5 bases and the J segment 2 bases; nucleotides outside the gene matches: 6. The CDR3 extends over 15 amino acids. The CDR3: CASSVRDRGTYEQYF. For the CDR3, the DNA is TGTGCCAGCAGCGTCCGGGACAGGGGTACCTACGAGCAGTACTTC.